A selection of T cell receptor beta chains follows, all from one sample in a study of shared clonotypes between healthy human individuals. Data came from immunoSEQ multiplex PCR; TCRdb stores just in-frame clones and leaves some out. The repertoire holds millions of clones, with 90% to 95% as singletons. The sequenced sample was naive CD4+ T cells from PBMCs. These receptors all come from a man younger than 35 in good health. Some clones in this sample may be carry-over from other donors' samples. Both conserved end residues are part of each CDR3. The D gene is left open where the match is weak. Size is omitted from some rows. Given values are once, few, many or a class for expanded clones.

J: TRBJ2-3
V: TRBV20-1
D: NA
size: NA
CDR3: CSAWRTDTQYF
DNA: TGCAGTGCGTGGCGGACAGATACGCAGTATTTT

J: TRBJ2-4
V: TRBV28
D: NA
size: NA
CDR3: CASLSTLAKNIQYF
DNA: TGTGCCAGCCTCTCGACACTAGCCAAAAACATTCAGTACTTC

J: TRBJ2-2
V: TRBV4-2
D: TRBD2
size: NA
CDR3: CASSQEGLAGDYGTGELFF
DNA: TGTGCCAGCAGCCAAGAGGGACTAGCGGGAGACTATGGCACCGGGGAGCTGTTTTTT

J: TRBJ2-2
V: TRBV11-3
D: NA
size: once
CDR3: CASSLGLTGELFF
DNA: TGTGCCAGCAGCTTAGGGCTAACCGGGGAGCTGTTTTTT

J: TRBJ2-3
V: TRBV7-9
D: NA
size: NA
CDR3: CASSPPRRGYTDTQYF
DNA: TGTGCCAGCAGCCCTCCGAGGCGCGGATACACAGATACGCAGTATTTT

J: TRBJ1-4
V: TRBV18
D: NA
size: NA
CDR3: CASSQGQLATNEKLFF
DNA: TGTGCCAGCTCTCAAGGACAGCTCGCAACTAATGAAAAACTGTTTTTT

J: TRBJ2-1
V: TRBV29-1
D: TRBD2
size: NA
CDR3: CSVEFRGGPYNEQFF
DNA: TGCAGCGTTGAATTTCGGGGAGGGCCCTACAATGAGCAGTTCTTC

J: TRBJ1-5
V: TRBV28
D: NA
size: NA
CDR3: CASSFGGRGSNQPQHF
DNA: TGTGCCAGCAGTTTCGGGGGCCGTGGGAGCAATCAGCCCCAGCATTTT

J: TRBJ2-1
V: TRBV15
D: NA
size: NA
CDR3: CATSRDVYSSYNEQFF
DNA: TGTGCCACCAGCAGAGATGTTTACAGCTCCTACAATGAGCAGTTCTTC

J: TRBJ2-7
V: TRBV4-3
D: NA
size: once
CDR3: CASSQDTAAANEQYF
DNA: TGCGCCAGCAGCCAAGATACGGCGGCGGCAAACGAGCAGTACTTC

J: TRBJ2-7
V: TRBV5-1
D: NA
size: NA
CDR3: CASSLAPLRGLYF
DNA: TGCGCCAGCAGCTTGGCCCCTCTTCGGGGGCTGTACTTC

J: TRBJ1-3
V: TRBV30
D: NA
size: NA
CDR3: CAWSRQSVGNTIYF
DNA: TGTGCCTGGAGTCGACAGTCGGTTGGAAACACCATATATTTT

J: TRBJ2-7
V: TRBV5-1
D: TRBD2
size: NA
CDR3: CASSLVVAGVEQYF
DNA: TGCGCCAGCAGCTTGGTGGTAGCGGGAGTCGAGCAGTACTTC

J: TRBJ2-5
V: TRBV7-2
D: NA
size: NA
CDR3: CASSRFGETQYF
DNA: TGTGCCAGCAGTCGCTTTGGCGAGACCCAGTACTTC

J: TRBJ2-1
V: TRBV5-1
D: NA
size: NA
CDR3: CASSLRGTGDNEQFF
DNA: TGCGCCAGCAGCTTGCGGGGGACTGGAGACAATGAGCAGTTCTTC

J: TRBJ1-4
V: TRBV28
D: TRBD1
size: NA
CDR3: CASSEDRGRIGEKLFF
DNA: TGTGCCAGCTCCGAGGACAGGGGAAGGATAGGTGAAAAACTGTTTTTT

J: TRBJ2-5
V: TRBV21-1
D: NA
size: NA
CDR3: CASSKPTGVETQYF
DNA: TGTGCCAGCAGCAAGCCGACAGGGGTGGAGACCCAGTACTTC

J: TRBJ1-5
V: TRBV19
D: NA
size: NA
CDR3: CASSISSLYSNQPQHF
DNA: TGTGCCAGTAGTATATCCAGCCTTTATAGCAATCAGCCCCAGCATTTT

J: TRBJ1-5
V: TRBV2
D: NA
size: NA
CDR3: CASTQQSTIQPQHF
DNA: TGTGCCAGCACACAGCAGTCGACAATCCAGCCCCAGCATTTT

J: TRBJ2-3
V: TRBV6-1
D: NA
size: NA
CDR3: CASNLWADTQYF
DNA: TGTGCCAGCAACCTTTGGGCAGATACGCAGTATTTT

J: TRBJ2-2
V: TRBV7-3
D: NA
size: once
CDR3: CASSLSSGAGELFF
DNA: TGTGCCAGCAGCTTAAGCTCTGGCGCCGGGGAGCTGTTTTTT

J: TRBJ2-7
V: TRBV4-1
D: NA
size: NA
CDR3: CASSQDPSGYEQYF
DNA: TGCGCCAGCAGCCAAGATCCTTCGGGCTACGAGCAGTACTTC

J: TRBJ2-7
V: TRBV30
D: TRBD2
size: once
CDR3: CAWSVGLAGLYEQYF
DNA: TGTGCCTGGAGTGTTGGACTAGCGGGGCTCTACGAGCAGTACTTC

J: TRBJ2-3
V: TRBV9
D: TRBD1
size: NA
CDR3: CASSVTGADTQYF
DNA: TGTGCCAGCAGCGTGACAGGGGCAGATACGCAGTATTTT

J: TRBJ1-2
V: TRBV14
D: NA
size: few
CDR3: CASSQVGLDGYTF
DNA: TGTGCCAGCAGCCAAGTTGGGTTAGATGGCTACACCTTC

J: TRBJ2-7
V: TRBV29-1
D: TRBD2
size: NA
CDR3: CSVGGSGTYEQYF
DNA: TGCAGCGTTGGGGGCAGCGGGACCTACGAGCAGTACTTC

J: TRBJ1-5
V: TRBV7-9
D: NA
size: NA
CDR3: CASSLALPGSNQPQHF
DNA: TGTGCCAGCAGCCTAGCCCTCCCAGGGAGCAATCAGCCCCAGCATTTT